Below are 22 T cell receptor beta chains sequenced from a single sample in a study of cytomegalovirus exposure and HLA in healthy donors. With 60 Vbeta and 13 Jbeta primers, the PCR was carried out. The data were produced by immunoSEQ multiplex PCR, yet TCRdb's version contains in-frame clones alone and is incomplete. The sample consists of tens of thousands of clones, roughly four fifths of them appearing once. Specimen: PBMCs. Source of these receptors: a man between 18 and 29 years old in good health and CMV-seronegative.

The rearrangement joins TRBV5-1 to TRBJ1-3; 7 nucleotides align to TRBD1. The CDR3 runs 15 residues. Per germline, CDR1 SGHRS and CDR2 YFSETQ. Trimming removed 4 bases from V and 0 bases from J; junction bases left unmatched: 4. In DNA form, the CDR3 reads TGCGCCAGCAGCCCATACAGGGGCTCTGGAAACACCATATATTTT. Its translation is CASSPYRGSGNTIYF.

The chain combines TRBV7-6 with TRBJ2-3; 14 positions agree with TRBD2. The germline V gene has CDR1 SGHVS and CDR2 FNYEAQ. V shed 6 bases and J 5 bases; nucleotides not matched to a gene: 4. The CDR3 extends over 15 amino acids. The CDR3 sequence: CASSPGTSGGDTQYF. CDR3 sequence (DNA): TGTGCCAGCAGTCCCGGGACTAGCGGGGGAGATACGCAGTATTTT.

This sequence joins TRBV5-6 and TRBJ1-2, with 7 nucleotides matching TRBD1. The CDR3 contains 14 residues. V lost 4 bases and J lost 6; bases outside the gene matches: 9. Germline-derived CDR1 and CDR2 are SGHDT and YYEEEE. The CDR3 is CASSEGTERNGYTF. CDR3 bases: TGTGCCAGCAGCGAAGGGACAGAACGCAATGGCTACACCTTC.

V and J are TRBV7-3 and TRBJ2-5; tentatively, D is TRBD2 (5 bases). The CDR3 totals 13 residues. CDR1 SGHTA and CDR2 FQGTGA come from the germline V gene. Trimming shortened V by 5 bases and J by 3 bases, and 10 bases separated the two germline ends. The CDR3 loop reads CASSGGTKETQYF. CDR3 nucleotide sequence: TGTGCCAGCAGCGGAGGTACTAAAGAGACCCAGTACTTC.

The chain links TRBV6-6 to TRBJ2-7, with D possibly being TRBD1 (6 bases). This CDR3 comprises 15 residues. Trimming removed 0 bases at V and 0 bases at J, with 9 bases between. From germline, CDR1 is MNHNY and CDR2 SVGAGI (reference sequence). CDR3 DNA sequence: TGTGCCAGCAGTTACTCGGGGGCGAGCTCCTACGAGCAGTACTTC. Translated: CASSYSGASSYEQYF.

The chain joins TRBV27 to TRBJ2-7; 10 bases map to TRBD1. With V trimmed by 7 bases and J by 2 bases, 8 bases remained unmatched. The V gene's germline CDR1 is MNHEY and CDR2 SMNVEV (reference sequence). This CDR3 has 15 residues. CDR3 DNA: TGTGCCAGCACCCCCCGGGACAGGGGACCCTACGAGCAGTACTTC. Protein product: CASTPRDRGPYEQYF.

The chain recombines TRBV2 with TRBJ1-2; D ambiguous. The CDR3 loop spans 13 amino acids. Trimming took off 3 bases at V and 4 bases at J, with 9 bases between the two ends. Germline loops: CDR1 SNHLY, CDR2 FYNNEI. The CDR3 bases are TGTGCCAGCAGTGAGGGCAGTACCTATGGCTACACCTTC. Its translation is CASSEGSTYGYTF. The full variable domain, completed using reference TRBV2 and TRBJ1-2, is EPEVTQTPSHQVTQMGQEVILRCVPISNHLYFYWYRQILGQKVEFLVSFYNNEISEKSEIFDDQFSVERPDGSNFTLKIRSTKLEDSAMYFCASSEGSTYGYTFGSGTRLTVV.

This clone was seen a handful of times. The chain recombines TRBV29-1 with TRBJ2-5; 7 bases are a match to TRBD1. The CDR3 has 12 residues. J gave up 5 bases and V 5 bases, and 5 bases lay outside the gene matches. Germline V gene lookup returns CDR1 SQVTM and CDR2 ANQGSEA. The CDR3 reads CSVRQGVETQYF. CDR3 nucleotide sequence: TGCAGCGTTCGACAGGGCGTTGAGACCCAGTACTTC.

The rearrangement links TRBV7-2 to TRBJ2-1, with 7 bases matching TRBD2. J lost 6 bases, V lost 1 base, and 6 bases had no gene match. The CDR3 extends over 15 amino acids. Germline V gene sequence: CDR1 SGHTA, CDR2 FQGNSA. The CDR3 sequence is CASSLEVTSANEQFF. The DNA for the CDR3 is TGTGCCAGCAGCTTAGAAGTCACTAGCGCCAATGAGCAGTTCTTC.

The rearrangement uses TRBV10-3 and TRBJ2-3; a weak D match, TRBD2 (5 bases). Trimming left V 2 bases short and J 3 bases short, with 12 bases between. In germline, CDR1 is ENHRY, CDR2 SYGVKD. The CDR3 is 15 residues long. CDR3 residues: CAISEIVGVTDTQYF. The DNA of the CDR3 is TGTGCCATCAGTGAGATCGTGGGAGTAACAGATACGCAGTATTTT.

The CDR3 DNA reads as TGTGCCAGCAGCTCGCGACAGGGGGGGGACGAGCAGTACTTC. This gives the protein CASSSRQGGDEQYF. The chain links TRBV5-4 to TRBJ2-7, with 9 bases matching TRBD1. In germline, CDR1 is SGHNT, CDR2 YYREEE (reference sequence). The CDR3 has 14 amino acids. Losses at the gene ends were 3 bases for V and 5 bases for J; bases not matched to a gene: 6.

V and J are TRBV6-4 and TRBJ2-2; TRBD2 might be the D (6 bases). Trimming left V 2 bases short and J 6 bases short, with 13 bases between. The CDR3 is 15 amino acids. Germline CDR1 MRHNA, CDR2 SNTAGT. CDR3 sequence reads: CASSDGAGNAGELFF. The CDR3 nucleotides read TGTGCCAGCAGTGACGGTGCGGGAAATGCCGGGGAGCTGTTTTTT.

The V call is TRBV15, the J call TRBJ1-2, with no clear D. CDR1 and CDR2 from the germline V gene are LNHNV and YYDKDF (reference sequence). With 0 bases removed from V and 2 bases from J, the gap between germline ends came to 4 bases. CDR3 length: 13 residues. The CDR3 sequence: CATSRDRNYGYTF. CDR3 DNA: TGTGCCACCAGCAGAGACAGGAACTATGGCTACACCTTC.

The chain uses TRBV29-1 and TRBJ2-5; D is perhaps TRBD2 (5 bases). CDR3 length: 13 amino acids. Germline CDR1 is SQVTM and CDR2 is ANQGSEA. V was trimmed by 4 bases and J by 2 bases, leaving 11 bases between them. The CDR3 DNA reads TGCAGCGTTGTTCGGGGTGGACAAGAGACCCAGTACTTC. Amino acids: CSVVRGGQETQYF.

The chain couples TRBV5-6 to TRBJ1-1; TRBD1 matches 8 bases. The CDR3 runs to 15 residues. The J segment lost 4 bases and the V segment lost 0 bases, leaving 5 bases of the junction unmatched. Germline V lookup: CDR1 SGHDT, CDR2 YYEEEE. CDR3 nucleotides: TGTGCCAGCAGCTTGGACCTCGGACAGGGCACTGAAGCTTTCTTT. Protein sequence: CASSLDLGQGTEAFF.

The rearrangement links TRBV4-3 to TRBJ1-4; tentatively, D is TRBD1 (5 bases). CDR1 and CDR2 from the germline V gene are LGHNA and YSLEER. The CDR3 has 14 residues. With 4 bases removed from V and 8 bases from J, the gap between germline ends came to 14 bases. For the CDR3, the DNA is TGCGCCAGCAGCCCGGAGGGGTGGGGCGAAAAACTGTTTTTT. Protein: CASSPEGWGEKLFF.

The CDR3 nucleotides read TGTGCCAGCAGTTTATGGGGTGGCAGGGCAGGACTGTTTTTT. Protein sequence: CASSLWGGRAGLFF. The V gene is TRBV28, the J gene TRBJ1-4; a possible D gene is TRBD1 (5 bases). CDR1 is MDHEN and CDR2 is SYDVKM in the germline V gene. The CDR3 is 14 amino acids. V dropped 0 bases and J dropped 13 bases, with 15 bases sitting between them. Full variable domain (remainder filled in from reference TRBV28 and TRBJ1-4): DVKVTQSSRYLVKRTGEKVFLECVQDMDHENMFWYRQDPGLGLRLIYFSYDVKMKEKGDIPEGYSVSREKKERFSLILESASTNQTSMYLCASSLWGGRAGLFFGSGTQLSVL.

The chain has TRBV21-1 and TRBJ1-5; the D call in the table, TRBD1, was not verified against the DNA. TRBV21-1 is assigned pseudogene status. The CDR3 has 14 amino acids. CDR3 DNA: TGTGCCAGAGTACAGGGCTATAGGAATCAGCCCCAGCATTTT. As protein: CARVQGYRNQPQHF.

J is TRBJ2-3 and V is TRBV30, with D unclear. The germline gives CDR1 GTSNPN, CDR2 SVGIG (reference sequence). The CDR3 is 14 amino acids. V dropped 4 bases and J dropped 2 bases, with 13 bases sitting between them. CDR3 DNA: TGTGCCTGGAATGCACACTACCTCACAGATACGCAGTATTTT. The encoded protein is CAWNAHYLTDTQYF.

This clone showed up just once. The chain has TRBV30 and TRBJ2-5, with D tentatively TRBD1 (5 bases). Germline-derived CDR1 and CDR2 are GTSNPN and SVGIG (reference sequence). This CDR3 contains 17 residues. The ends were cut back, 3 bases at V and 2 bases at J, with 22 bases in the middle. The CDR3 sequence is CAWSVGKQVMSQETQYF. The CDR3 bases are TGTGCCTGGAGCGTGGGGAAACAGGTTATGTCTCAAGAGACCCAGTACTTC.

The CDR3: CASSPTGINSPLHF. CDR3 in DNA: TGTGCCAGCAGCCCGACAGGGATAAACTCACCCCTCCACTTT. This chain links TRBV7-3 with TRBJ1-6, with 7 bases fitting TRBD1. The CDR3 runs to 14 residues. V lost 5 bases and J lost 10; bases outside the gene matches: 8. Germline V lookup: CDR1 SGHTA, CDR2 FQGTGA.

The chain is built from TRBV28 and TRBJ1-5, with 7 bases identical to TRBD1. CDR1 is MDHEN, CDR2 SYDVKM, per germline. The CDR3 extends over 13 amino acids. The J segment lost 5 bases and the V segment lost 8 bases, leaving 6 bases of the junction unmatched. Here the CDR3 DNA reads TGTGCCAGCTCCCGACAGGGCGATCAGCCCCAGCATTTT. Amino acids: CASSRQGDQPQHF.